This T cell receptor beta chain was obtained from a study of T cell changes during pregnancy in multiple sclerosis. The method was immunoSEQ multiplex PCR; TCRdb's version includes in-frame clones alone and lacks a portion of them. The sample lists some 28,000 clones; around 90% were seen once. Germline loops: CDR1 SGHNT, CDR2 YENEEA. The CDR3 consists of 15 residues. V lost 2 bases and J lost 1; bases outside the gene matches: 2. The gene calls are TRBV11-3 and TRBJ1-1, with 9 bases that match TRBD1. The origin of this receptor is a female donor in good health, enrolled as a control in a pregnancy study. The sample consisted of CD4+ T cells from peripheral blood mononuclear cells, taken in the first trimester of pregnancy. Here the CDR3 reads CASSLSGQGNTEAFF. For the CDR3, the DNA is TGTGCCAGCAGCTTATCGGGACAGGGGAACACTGAAGCTTTCTTT.